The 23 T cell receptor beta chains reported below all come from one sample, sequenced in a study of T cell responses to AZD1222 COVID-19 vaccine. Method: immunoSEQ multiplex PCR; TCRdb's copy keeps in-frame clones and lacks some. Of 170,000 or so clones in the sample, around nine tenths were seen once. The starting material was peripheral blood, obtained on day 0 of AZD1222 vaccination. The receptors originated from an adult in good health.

CDR3 bases: TGTGCCAGCAGCTTGACCTCGGGGGGCGGGACCTACAAAAAGTACTTC. Translated, it gives CASSLTSGGGTYKKYF. The rearrangement links TRBV7-2 to TRBJ2-7, with D possibly TRBD2 on 7 matching bases. The CDR3 spans 16 residues. The V and J ends lost 3 bases and 11 bases respectively, with 26 bases between them. From germline, CDR1 is SGHTA and CDR2 FQGNSA.

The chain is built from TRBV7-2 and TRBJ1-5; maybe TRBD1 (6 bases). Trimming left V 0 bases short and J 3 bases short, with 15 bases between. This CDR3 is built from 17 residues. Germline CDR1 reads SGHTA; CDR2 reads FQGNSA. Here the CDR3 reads CASSLAGGQWANQPQHF. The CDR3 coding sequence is TGTGCCAGCAGCTTAGCCGGGGGACAATGGGCCAATCAGCCCCAGCATTTT.

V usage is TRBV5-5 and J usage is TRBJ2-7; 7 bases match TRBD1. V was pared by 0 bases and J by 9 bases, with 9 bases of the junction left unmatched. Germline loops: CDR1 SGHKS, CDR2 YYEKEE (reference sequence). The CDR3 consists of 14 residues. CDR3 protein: CASSLEGTDWRQYF. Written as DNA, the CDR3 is TGTGCCAGCAGCTTGGAGGGGACAGATTGGCGGCAGTACTTC.

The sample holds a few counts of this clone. CDR3 coding DNA: TGTGCCAGCAGGCGGGACAGGGCCCCCTACGAGCAGTACTTC. Translating gives CASRRDRAPYEQYF. This chain uses TRBV5-4 with TRBJ2-7; 9 nucleotides line up with TRBD1. The CDR3 consists of 14 residues. The germline V gene has CDR1 SGHNT and CDR2 YYREEE (reference sequence). V dropped 5 bases and J dropped 2; count of bases not matched to a gene: 5.

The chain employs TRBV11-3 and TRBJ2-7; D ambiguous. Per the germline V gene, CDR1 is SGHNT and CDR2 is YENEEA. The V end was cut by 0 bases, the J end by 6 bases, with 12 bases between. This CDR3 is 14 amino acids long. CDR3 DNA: TGTGCCAGCAGCTTAGAATCCTTGGCCAGCGAGCAGTACTTC. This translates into CASSLESLASEQYF.

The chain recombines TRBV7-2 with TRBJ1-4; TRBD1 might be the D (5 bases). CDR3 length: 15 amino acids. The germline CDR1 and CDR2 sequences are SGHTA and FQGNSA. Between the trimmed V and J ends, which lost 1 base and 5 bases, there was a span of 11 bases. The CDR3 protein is CASSLVAGLNEKLFF. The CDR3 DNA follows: TGTGCCAGCAGCTTAGTGGCAGGGCTAAATGAAAAACTGTTTTTT.

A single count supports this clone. CDR3 DNA: TGTGCCAGCTCACCATTAAGGGGTTCGTTGCAAGAGACCCAGTACTTC. Residues: CASSPLRGSLQETQYF. The chain uses TRBV18 and TRBJ2-5, with a possible D match to TRBD1 (5 bases). V was cut by 2 bases and J by 2 bases, with 15 bases left in between. The CDR3 length is 16 residues. Germline V gene data show CDR1 as KGHSH and CDR2 as LQKENI.

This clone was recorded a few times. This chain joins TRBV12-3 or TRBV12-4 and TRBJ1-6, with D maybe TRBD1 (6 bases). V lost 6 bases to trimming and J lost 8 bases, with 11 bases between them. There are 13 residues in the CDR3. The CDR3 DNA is TGTGCCAGCAGGGCACAGGGATATTCACCCCTCCACTTT. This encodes CASRAQGYSPLHF.

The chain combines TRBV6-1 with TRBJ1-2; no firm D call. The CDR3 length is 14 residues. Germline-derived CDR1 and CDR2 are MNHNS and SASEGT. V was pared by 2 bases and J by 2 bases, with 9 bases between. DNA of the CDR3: TGTGCCAGCAGTGAATTTGAACGGAACTATGGCTACACCTTC. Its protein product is CASSEFERNYGYTF.

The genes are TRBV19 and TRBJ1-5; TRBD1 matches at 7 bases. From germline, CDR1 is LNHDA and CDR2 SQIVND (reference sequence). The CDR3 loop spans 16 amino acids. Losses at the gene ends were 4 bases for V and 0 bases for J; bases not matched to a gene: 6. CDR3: CASSRAQGNSNQPQHF. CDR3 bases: TGTGCCAGTAGTAGGGCACAGGGGAATAGCAATCAGCCCCAGCATTTT.

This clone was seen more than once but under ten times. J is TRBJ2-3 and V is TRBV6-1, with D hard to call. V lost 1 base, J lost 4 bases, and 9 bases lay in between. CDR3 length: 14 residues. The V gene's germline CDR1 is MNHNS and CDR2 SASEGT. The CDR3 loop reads CASSEGGDSDTQYF. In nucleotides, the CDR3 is TGTGCCAGCAGTGAAGGTGGCGATTCAGATACGCAGTATTTT.

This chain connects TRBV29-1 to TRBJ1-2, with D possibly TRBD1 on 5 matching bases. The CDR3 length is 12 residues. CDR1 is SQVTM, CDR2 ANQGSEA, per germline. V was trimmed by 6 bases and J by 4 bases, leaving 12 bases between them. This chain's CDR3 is CSVPQGSYGYTF. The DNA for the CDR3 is TGCAGCGTCCCCCAGGGTAGCTATGGCTACACCTTC.

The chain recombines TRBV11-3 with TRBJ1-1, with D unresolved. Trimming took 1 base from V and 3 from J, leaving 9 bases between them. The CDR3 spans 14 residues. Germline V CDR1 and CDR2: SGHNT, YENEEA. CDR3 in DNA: TGTGCCAGCAGCTTAGGGGTCAGCGACACTGAAGCTTTCTTT. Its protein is CASSLGVSDTEAFF.

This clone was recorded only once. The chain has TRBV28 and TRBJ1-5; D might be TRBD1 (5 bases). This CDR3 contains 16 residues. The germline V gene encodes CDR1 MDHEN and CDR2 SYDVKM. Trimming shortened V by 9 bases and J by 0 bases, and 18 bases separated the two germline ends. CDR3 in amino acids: CASHGGYPISNQPQHF. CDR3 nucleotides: TGTGCCAGTCATGGGGGGTACCCGATTAGCAATCAGCCCCAGCATTTT.

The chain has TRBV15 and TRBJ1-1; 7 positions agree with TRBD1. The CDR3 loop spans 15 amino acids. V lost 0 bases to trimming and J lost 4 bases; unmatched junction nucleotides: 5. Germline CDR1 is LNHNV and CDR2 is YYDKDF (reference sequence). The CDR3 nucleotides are TGTGCCACCAGCAGAGAAGGCAGGGGGGTCACTGAAGCTTTCTTT. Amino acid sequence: CATSREGRGVTEAFF.

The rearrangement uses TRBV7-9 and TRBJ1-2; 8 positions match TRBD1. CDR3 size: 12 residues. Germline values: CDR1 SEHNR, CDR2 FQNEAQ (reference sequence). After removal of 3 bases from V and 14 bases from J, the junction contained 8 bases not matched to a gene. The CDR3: CASSLPGQGLTF. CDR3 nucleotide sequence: TGTGCCAGCAGCTTGCCCGGACAGGGTTTGACCTTC.

The CDR3 loop reads CASSTLGRMSNSPLHF. CDR3 bases: TGTGCCAGTAGTACCCTAGGACGGATGAGTAATTCACCCCTCCACTTT. The chain couples TRBV19 to TRBJ1-6; no firm D call. CDR3 length: 16 amino acids. Looked up from germline, CDR1 is LNHDA and CDR2 is SQIVND (reference sequence). The V gene lost 4 bases and the J gene lost 6 bases, with 16 bases spanning the gap.

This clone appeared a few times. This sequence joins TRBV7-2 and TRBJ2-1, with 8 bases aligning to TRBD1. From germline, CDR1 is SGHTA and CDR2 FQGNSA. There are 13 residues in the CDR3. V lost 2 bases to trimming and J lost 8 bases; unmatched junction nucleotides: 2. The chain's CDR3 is CASSLQGAHEQFF. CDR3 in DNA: TGTGCCAGCAGCTTACAGGGGGCCCATGAGCAGTTCTTC.

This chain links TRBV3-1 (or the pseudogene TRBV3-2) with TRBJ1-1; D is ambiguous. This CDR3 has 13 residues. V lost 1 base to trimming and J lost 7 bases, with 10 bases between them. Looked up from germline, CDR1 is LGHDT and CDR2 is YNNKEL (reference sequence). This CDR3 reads CASSQVRGLEAFF. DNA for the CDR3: TGTGCCAGCAGCCAAGTCCGAGGCCTTGAAGCTTTCTTT.

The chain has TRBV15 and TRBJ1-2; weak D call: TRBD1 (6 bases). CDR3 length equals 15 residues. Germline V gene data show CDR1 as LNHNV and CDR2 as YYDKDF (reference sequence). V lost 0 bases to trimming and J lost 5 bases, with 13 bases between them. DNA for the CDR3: TGTGCCACCAGCAGAGATAAGGGGGGTCAGTATGGCTACACCTTC. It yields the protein CATSRDKGGQYGYTF. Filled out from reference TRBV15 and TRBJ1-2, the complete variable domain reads DAMVIQNPRYQVTQFGKPVTLSCSQTLNHNVMYWYQQKSSQAPKLLFHYYDKDFNNEADTPDNFQSRRPNTSFCFLDIRSPGLGDTAMYLCATSRDKGGQYGYTFGSGTRLTVV.

CDR3 in DNA: TGTGCCAGCAGCTTAGCTTCCCCGAACACTGAAGCTTTCTTT. Its protein product is CASSLASPNTEAFF. This chain joins TRBV11-2 and TRBJ1-1; D gene ambiguous. V shed 1 base and J shed 1 base, with 7 bases lying between them. The CDR3 loop spans 14 amino acids. Germline-derived CDR1 and CDR2 are SGHAT and FQNNGV.

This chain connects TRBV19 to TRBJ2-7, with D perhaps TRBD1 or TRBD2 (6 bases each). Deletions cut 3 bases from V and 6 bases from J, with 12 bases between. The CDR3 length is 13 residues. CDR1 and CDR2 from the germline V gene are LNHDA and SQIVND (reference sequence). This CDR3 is CASSMMGGGEQYF. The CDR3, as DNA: TGTGCCAGTAGTATGATGGGGGGCGGCGAGCAGTACTTC.

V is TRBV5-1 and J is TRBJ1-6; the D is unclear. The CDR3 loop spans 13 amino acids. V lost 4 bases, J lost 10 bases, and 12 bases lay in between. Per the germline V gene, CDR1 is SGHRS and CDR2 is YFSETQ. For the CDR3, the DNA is TGCGCCAGCAGCAACCTAGGAGGGTCACCCCTCCACTTT. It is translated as CASSNLGGSPLHF.